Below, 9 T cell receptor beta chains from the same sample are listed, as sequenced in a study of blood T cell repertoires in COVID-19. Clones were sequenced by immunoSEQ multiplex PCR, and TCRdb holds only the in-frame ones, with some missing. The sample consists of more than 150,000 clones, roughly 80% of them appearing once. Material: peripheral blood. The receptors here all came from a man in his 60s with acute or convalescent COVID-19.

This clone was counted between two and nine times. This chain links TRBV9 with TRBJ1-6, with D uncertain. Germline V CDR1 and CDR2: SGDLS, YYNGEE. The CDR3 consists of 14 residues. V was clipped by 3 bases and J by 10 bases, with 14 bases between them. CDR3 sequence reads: CASSAQVMGSPLHF. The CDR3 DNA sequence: TGTGCCAGCAGCGCCCAAGTCATGGGCTCACCCCTCCACTTT.

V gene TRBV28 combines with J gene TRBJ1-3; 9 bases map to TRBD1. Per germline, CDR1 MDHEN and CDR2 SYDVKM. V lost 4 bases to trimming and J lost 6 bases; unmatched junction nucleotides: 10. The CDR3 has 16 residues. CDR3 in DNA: TGTGCCAGCAGTTGGGGACAGGGAAGGCTGGAAAACACCATATATTTT. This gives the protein CASSWGQGRLENTIYF.

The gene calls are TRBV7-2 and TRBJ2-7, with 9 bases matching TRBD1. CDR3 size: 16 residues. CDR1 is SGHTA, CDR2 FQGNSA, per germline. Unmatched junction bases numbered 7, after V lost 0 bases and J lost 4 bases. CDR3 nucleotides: TGTGCCAGCAGCTTAGCCGGGACAGGGAGGGCTTACGAGCAGTACTTC. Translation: CASSLAGTGRAYEQYF.

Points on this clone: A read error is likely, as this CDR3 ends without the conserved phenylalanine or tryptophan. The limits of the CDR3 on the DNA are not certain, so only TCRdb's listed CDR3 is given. CDR3 residues: CASGSAGML. The chain recombines TRBV12-5 with TRBJ1-2; TRBD1, as called in the table, went unchecked against the DNA. The CDR3 numbers 9 amino acids, ends counted. The V gene's germline CDR1 is LGHNT and CDR2 FRNRAP.

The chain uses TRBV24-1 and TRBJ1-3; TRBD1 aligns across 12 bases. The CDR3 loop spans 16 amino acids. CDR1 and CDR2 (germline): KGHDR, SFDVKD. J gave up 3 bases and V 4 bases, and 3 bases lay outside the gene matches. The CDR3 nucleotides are TGTGCCACCAGTGAGTGGGACAGGGGGCTTGGAAACACCATATATTTT. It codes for CATSEWDRGLGNTIYF.

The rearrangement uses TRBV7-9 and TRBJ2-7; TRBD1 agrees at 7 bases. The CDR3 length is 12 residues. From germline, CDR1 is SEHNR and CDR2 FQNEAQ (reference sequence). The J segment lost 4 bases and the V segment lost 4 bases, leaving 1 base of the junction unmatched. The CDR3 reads CASSSTGYEQYF. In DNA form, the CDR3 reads TGTGCCAGCAGCTCGACAGGGTACGAGCAGTACTTC.

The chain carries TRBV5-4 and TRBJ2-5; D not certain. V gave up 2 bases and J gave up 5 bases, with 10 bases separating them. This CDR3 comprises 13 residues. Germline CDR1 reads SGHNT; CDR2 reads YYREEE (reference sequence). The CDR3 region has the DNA TGTGCCAGCAGCTTTCCGTCCAGGGAGACCCAGTACTTC. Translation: CASSFPSRETQYF. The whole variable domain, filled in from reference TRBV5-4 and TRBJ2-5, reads ETGVTQSPTHLIKTRGQQVTLRCSSQSGHNTVSWYQQALGQGPQFIFQYYREEENGRGNFPPRFSGLQFPNYSSELNVNALELDDSALYLCASSFPSRETQYFGPGTRLLVL.

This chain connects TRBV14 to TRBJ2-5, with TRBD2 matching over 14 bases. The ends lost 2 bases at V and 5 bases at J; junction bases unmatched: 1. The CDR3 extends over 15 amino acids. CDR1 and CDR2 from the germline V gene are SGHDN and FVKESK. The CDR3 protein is CASSQRTSGRETQYF. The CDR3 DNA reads TGTGCCAGCAGCCAACGGACTAGCGGGAGGGAGACCCAGTACTTC.

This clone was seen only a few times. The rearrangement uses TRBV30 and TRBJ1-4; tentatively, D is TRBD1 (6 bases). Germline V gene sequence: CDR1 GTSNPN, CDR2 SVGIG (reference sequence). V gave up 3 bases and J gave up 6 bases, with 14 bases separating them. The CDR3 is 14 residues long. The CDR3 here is CAWSQTGLYEKLFF. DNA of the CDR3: TGTGCCTGGAGCCAAACAGGGCTCTATGAAAAACTGTTTTTT.